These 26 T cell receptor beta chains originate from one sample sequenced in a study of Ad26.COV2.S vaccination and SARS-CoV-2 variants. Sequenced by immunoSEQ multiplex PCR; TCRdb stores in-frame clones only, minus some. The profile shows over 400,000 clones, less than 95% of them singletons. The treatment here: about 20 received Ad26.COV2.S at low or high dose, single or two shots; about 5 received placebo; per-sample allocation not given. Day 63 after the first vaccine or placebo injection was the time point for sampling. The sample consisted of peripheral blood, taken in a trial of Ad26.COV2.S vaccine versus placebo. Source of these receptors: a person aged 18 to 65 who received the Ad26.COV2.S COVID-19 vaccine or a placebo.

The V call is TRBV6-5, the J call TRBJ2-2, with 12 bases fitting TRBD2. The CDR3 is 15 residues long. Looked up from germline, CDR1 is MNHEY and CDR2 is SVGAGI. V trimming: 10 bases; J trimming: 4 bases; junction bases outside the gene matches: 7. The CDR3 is CATRLAGAGTGELFF. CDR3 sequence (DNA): TGTGCCACCCGACTAGCGGGAGCTGGCACCGGGGAGCTGTTTTTT.

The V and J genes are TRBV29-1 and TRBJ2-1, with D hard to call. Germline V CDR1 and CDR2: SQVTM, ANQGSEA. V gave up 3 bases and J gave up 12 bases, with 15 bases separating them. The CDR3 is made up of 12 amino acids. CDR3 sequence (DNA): TGCAGCGTTGACCTTTCGCGAATCGGGCAGTTCTTC. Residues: CSVDLSRIGQFF.

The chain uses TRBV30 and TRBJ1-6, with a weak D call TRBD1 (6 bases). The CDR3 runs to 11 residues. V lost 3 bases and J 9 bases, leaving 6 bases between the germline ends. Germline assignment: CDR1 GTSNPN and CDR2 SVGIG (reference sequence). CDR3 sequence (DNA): TGTGCCTGGAGACAGGGTTCACCCCTCCACTTT. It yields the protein CAWRQGSPLHF. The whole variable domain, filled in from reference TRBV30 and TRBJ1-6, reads SQTIHQWPATLVQPVGSPLSLECTVEGTSNPNLYWYRQAAGRGLQLLFYSVGIGQISSEVPQNLSASRPQDRQFILSSKKLLLSDSGFYLCAWRQGSPLHFGNGTRLTVT.

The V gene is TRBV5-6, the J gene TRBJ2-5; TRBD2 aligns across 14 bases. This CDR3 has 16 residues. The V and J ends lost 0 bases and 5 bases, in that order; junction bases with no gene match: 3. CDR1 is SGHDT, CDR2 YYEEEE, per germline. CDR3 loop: CASSLARLAGGETQYF. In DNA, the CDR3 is TGTGCCAGCAGCTTGGCCCGACTAGCGGGAGGGGAGACCCAGTACTTC.

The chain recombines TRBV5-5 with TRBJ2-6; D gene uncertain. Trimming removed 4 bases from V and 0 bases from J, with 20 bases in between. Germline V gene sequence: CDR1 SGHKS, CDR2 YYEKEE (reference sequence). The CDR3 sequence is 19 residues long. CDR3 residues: CASSPKPDTTFSGANVLTF. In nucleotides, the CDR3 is TGTGCCAGCAGCCCGAAACCCGATACGACGTTCTCTGGGGCCAACGTCCTGACTTTC.

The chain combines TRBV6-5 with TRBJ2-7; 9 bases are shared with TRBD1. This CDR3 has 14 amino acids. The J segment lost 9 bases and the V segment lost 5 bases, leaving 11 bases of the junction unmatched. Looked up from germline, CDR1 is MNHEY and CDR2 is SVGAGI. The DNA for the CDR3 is TGTGCCAGCAGTACCGGGACAGGGACCTCCGGGCAGTACTTC. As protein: CASSTGTGTSGQYF.

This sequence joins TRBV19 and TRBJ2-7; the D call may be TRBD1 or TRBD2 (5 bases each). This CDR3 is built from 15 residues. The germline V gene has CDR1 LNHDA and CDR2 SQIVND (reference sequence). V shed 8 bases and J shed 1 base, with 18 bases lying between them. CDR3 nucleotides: TGTGCCAGTGGAAACCGGGACCGCGCGTCCTACGAGCAGTACTTC. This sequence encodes CASGNRDRASYEQYF.

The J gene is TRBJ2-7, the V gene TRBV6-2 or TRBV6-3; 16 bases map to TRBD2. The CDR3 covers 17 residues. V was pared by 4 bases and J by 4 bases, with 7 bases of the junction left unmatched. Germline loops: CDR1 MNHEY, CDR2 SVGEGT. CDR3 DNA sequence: TGTGCCAGCAGTTCCGGGACTAGCGGGAGGGCCAGTTACGAGCAGTACTTC. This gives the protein CASSSGTSGRASYEQYF.

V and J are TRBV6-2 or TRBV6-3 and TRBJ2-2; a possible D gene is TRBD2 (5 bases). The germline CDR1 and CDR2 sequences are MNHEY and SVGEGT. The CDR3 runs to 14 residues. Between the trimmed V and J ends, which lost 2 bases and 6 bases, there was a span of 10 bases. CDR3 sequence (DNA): TGTGCCAGCAGTTACCTCGGGGTCCCCGGGGAGCTGTTTTTT. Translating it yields CASSYLGVPGELFF.

CDR3 protein: CASSQDLRLDGYTF. The CDR3 coding sequence is TGTGCCAGCAGCCAAGATCTGCGGTTAGATGGCTACACCTTC. The chain is built from TRBV3-1 (or the pseudogene TRBV3-2) and TRBJ1-2; no clear D gene. Trimming left V 0 bases short and J 6 bases short, with 11 bases between. Germline CDR1 LGHDT, CDR2 YNNKEL (reference sequence). CDR3 length: 14 residues.

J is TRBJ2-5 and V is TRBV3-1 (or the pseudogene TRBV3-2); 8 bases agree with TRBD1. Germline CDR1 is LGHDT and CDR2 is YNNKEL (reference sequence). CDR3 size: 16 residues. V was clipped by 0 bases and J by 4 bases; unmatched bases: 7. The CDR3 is CASSQEAFDRGETQYF. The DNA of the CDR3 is TGTGCCAGCAGCCAAGAGGCTTTCGACAGGGGAGAGACCCAGTACTTC.

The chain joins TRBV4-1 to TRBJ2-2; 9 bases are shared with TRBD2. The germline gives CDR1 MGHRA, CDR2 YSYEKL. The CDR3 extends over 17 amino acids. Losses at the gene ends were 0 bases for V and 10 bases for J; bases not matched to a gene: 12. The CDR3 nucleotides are TGCGCCAGCAGCCAAGATGGAGCTAGCGGGATAAGGGAGGAGCTGTTTTTT. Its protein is CASSQDGASGIREELFF.

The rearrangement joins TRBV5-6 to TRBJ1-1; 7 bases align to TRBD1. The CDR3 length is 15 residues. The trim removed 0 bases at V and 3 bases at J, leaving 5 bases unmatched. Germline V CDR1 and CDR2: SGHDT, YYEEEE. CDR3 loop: CASSLVGRGDTEAFF. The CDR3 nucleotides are TGTGCCAGCAGCTTGGTGGGCAGGGGGGACACTGAAGCTTTCTTT.

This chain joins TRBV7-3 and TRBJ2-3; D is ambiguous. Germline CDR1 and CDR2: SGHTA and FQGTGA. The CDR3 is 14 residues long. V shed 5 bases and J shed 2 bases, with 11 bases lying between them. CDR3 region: CASSPDTHTDTQYF. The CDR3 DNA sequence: TGTGCCAGCAGCCCAGACACCCACACAGATACGCAGTATTTT.

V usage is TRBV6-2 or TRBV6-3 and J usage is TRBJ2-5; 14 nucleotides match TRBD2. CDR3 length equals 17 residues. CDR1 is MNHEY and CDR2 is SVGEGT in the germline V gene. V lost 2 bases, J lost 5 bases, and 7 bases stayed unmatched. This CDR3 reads CASSYGGLAGATETQYF. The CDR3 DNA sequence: TGTGCCAGCAGTTACGGGGGACTAGCGGGAGCGACGGAGACCCAGTACTTC.

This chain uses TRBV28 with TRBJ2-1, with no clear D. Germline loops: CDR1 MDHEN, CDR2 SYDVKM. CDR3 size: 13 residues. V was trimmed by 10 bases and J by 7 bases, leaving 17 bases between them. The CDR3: CATATRWKNEQFF. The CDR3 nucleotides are TGTGCCACAGCGACCCGGTGGAAGAATGAGCAGTTCTTC.

CDR3 bases: TGTGCCAGCAGTTGGGAGGGGGAGCAGTACTTC. Translated: CASSWEGEQYF. The chain employs TRBV7-6 and TRBJ2-7, with 7 bases identical to TRBD2. This CDR3 has 11 residues. Germline loops: CDR1 SGHVS, CDR2 FNYEAQ. V was pared by 6 bases and J by 7 bases, with 3 bases of the junction left unmatched.

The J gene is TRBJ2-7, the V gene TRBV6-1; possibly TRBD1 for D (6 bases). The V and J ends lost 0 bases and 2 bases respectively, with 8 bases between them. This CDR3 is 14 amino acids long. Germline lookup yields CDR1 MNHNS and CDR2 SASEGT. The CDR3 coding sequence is TGTGCCAGCAGTGAAGCGTCAGGGGCCTACGAGCAGTACTTC. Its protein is CASSEASGAYEQYF.

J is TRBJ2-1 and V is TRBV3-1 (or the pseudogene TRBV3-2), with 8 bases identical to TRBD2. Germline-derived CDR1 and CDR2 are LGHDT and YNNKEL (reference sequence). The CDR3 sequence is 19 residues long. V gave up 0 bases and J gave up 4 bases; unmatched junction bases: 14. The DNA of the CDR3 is TGTGCCAGCAGCCAAGACAATCTCTTCGTAGCGGGACCTTACAATGAGCAGTTCTTC. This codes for CASSQDNLFVAGPYNEQFF.

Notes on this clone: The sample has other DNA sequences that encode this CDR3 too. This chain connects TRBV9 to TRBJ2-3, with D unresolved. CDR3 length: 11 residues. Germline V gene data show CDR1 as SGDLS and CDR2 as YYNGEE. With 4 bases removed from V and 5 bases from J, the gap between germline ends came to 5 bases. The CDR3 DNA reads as TGTGCCAGCAGCTCTAGAGATACGCAGTATTTT. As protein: CASSSRDTQYF. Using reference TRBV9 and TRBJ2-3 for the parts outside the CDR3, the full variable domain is DSGVTQTPKHLITATGQRVTLRCSPRSGDLSVYWYQQSLDQGLQFLIQYYNGEERAKGNILERFSAQQFPDLHSELNLSSLELGDSALYFCASSSRDTQYFGPGTRLTVL.

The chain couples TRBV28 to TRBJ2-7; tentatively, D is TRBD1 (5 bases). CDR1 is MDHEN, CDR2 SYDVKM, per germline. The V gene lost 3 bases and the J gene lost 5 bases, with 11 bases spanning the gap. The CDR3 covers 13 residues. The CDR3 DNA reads TGTGCCAGCAGTTTTCTAGGGGCGGACGAGCAGTACTTC. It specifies CASSFLGADEQYF.

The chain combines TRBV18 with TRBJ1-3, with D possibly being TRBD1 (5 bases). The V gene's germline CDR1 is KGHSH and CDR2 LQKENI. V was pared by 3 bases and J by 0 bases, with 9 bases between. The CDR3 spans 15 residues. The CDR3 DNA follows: TGTGCCAGCTCACCTTCCGGGACCTCTGGAAACACCATATATTTT. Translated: CASSPSGTSGNTIYF.

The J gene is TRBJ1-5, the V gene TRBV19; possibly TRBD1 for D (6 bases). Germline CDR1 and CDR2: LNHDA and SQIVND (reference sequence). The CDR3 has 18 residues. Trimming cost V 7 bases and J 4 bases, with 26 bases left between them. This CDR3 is CASNPPGHKVGDNQPQHF. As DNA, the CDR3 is TGTGCCAGTAACCCCCCGGGACATAAGGTTGGGGATAATCAGCCCCAGCATTTT. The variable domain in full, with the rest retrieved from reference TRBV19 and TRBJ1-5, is DGGITQSPKYLFRKEGQNVTLSCEQNLNHDAMYWYRQDPGQGLRLIYYSQIVNDFQKGDIAEGYSVSREKKESFPLTVTSAQKNPTAFYLCASNPPGHKVGDNQPQHFGDGTRLSIL.

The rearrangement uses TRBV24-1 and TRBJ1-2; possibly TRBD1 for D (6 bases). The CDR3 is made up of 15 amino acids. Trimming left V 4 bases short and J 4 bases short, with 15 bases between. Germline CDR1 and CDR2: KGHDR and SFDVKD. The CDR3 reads CATSDRRGGGYGYTF. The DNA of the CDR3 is TGTGCCACCAGTGACCGCCGCGGAGGGGGCTATGGCTACACCTTC.

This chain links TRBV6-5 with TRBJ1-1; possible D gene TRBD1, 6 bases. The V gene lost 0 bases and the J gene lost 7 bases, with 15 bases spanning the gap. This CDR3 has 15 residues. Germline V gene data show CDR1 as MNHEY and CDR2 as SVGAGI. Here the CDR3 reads CASSYSTPSGHEAFF. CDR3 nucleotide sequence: TGTGCCAGCAGTTACTCTACCCCCTCGGGACATGAAGCTTTCTTT.

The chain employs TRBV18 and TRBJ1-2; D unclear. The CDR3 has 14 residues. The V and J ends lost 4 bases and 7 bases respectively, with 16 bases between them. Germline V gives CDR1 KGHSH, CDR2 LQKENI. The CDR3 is CASSQKEGQSGYTF. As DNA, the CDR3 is TGTGCCAGCTCACAAAAGGAGGGCCAGTCTGGCTACACCTTC. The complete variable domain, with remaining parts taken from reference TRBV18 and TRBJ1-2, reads NAGVMQNPRHLVRRRGQEARLRCSPMKGHSHVYWYRQLPEEGLKFMVYLQKENIIDESGMPKERFSAEFPKEGPSILRIQQVVRGDSAAYFCASSQKEGQSGYTFGSGTRLTVV.